This T cell receptor beta chain was recovered during a study of cytomegalovirus exposure and HLA in healthy donors. Study-wide points: With high specificity and sensitivity, the classifier reportedly diagnosed cytomegalovirus status. The authors enumerated roughly 180 TCR beta chains as linked to cytomegalovirus.

The V gene end was trimmed by 5 bases and the J gene end by 13 bases; junction bases not matched to a gene: 6. Per germline, CDR1 SGHVS and CDR2 FQNEAQ. This CDR3 contains 13 residues. This clone is a singleton in its sample. Its antigen is undetermined. With 60 Vbeta and 13 Jbeta primers, the PCR was carried out. Clones were sequenced by immunoSEQ multiplex PCR, and TCRdb holds only the in-frame ones, with some missing. The repertoire consists of 83,000 or so clones, with roughly three quarters occurring once and the leading ten covering approximately 15%. The source of this sequence is a woman aged 40 to 49 in good health and CMV-seropositive. Sequencing used PBMCs. The V call is TRBV7-8, the J call TRBJ2-3, with TRBD2 matching over 13 bases. The DNA for the CDR3 is TGTGCCAGCAGCCCAGGGACTAGCGGGACGGAGTATTTT. Its translation: CASSPGTSGTEYF.